A single sample gave rise to the 18 T cell receptor beta chains below, sequenced in a study of cytomegalovirus exposure and HLA in healthy donors. Primers for the PCR totalled 60 Vbeta and 13 Jbeta. Profiled with immunoSEQ multiplex PCR; TCRdb holds only in-frame clones, not every one. The sample shows 150,000 to 200,000 clones, approximately 90% of them seen only once. What was sequenced was PBMCs. These receptors were obtained from a woman aged 25-40 years in good health and CMV-seronegative.

DNA for the CDR3: TGTGCCAGACAAGGACAGGGGGCCTCTGGGGCCAACGTCCTGACTTTC. Its protein is CARQGQGASGANVLTF. The chain links TRBV2 to TRBJ2-6, with 11 nucleotides matching TRBD1. Germline values: CDR1 SNHLY, CDR2 FYNNEI. The length of the CDR3 is 16 residues. Unmatched junction bases numbered 4, after V lost 9 bases and J lost 0 bases.

The chain links TRBV4-1 to TRBJ1-6, with 9 bases aligning to TRBD1. CDR1 is MGHRA and CDR2 is YSYEKL in the germline V gene. The junction had 8 bases not matched to a gene; V was cut back by 6 bases and J by 17 bases. This CDR3 region has 12 residues. CDR3 in DNA: TGCGCCAGCAGTTACACAGGGGGCGGCTTCCACTTT. It yields the protein CASSYTGGGFHF.

The J gene is TRBJ1-1, the V gene TRBV28; D remains ambiguous. The CDR3 is 11 amino acids. Germline V gene data show CDR1 as MDHEN and CDR2 as SYDVKM. V lost 6 bases, J lost 3 bases, and 5 bases lay in between. The CDR3 loop is CASRGDTEAFF. CDR3 nucleotides: TGTGCCAGCAGGGGAGACACTGAAGCTTTCTTT.

The chain couples TRBV9 to TRBJ2-1; tentatively, D is TRBD1 (5 bases). Germline assignment: CDR1 SGDLS and CDR2 YYNGEE. Trimming took 0 bases from V and 5 from J, leaving 12 bases between them. This CDR3 is built from 15 residues. The CDR3 spells CASSVAPGSDNEQFF. The CDR3 nucleotides read TGTGCCAGCAGCGTAGCCCCAGGGTCTGACAATGAGCAGTTCTTC.

V is TRBV20-1 and J is TRBJ1-1; D is perhaps TRBD1 (5 bases). This CDR3 is 11 amino acids long. V gave up 5 bases and J gave up 7 bases, with 11 bases separating them. In germline, CDR1 is DFQATT, CDR2 SNEGSKA (reference sequence). The chain's CDR3 is CSAYRNSEAFF. In nucleotides, the CDR3 is TGCAGTGCTTACAGGAATAGTGAAGCTTTCTTT.

The chain joins TRBV11-2 to TRBJ2-7; a possible D gene is TRBD2 (5 bases). CDR3 length: 14 residues. V lost 0 bases and J lost 1, with 7 bases in between. CDR1 SGHAT and CDR2 FQNNGV come from the germline V gene. The CDR3 region has the DNA TGTGCCAGCAGCTTAGAAGGAGGTTCCTACGAGCAGTACTTC. Protein: CASSLEGGSYEQYF.

The chain couples TRBV6-5 to TRBJ2-1; possibly TRBD2 for D (5 bases). The V and J ends lost 4 bases and 0 bases respectively, with 13 bases between them. The CDR3 loop spans 16 amino acids. Germline loops: CDR1 MNHEY, CDR2 SVGAGI. The chain's CDR3 is CASSSHQEVSYNEQFF. CDR3 DNA sequence: TGTGCCAGCAGTTCCCATCAGGAGGTCTCCTACAATGAGCAGTTCTTC.

This clone was counted only a few times. The genes are TRBV19 and TRBJ2-2; possible D gene TRBD2, 6 bases. The V gene lost 4 bases and the J gene lost 6 bases, with 12 bases spanning the gap. Germline V gene lookup returns CDR1 LNHDA and CDR2 SQIVND (reference sequence). The CDR3 is 14 amino acids. The DNA for the CDR3 is TGTGCCAGTAGTAGCGGGACGGTCGCCGGGGAGCTGTTTTTT. Its translation is CASSSGTVAGELFF.

The CDR3 loop reads CASSNLAGSKNIQYF. The CDR3 bases are TGTGCCAGTAGTAACCTAGCGGGAAGTAAAAACATTCAGTACTTC. This chain connects TRBV19 to TRBJ2-4, with TRBD2 identical over 9 bases. This CDR3 has 15 amino acids. From germline, CDR1 is LNHDA and CDR2 SQIVND (reference sequence). V was clipped by 4 bases and J by 4 bases; unmatched bases: 5.

This chain uses TRBV11-2 with TRBJ2-2; D might be TRBD1 (6 bases). V shed 4 bases and J shed 3 bases, with 15 bases lying between them. The CDR3 runs to 16 residues. The germline gives CDR1 SGHAT, CDR2 FQNNGV. The CDR3 loop reads CASSSTGPWDTGELFF. CDR3 nucleotide sequence: TGTGCCAGCAGCTCAACAGGGCCATGGGACACCGGGGAGCTGTTTTTT.

V gene TRBV5-1 combines with J gene TRBJ2-7; D perhaps matches TRBD1 (6 bases). CDR3 size: 14 residues. Germline CDR1 SGHRS, CDR2 YFSETQ. Trimming pared 1 base from V and 2 bases from J, leaving 10 bases between. CDR3 residues: CASSLTGSPYEQYF. The CDR3 nucleotides read TGCGCCAGCAGCTTGACAGGGTCGCCCTACGAGCAGTACTTC.

For this clone: The same CDR3 is also encoded by other DNA sequences in this sample. This chain joins TRBV5-1 and TRBJ2-3; D gene unclear. Germline loops: CDR1 SGHRS, CDR2 YFSETQ. V was clipped by 0 bases and J by 5 bases, with 4 bases between them. The CDR3 extends over 12 amino acids. In nucleotides, the CDR3 is TGCGCCAGCAGCTTGGGCAGAGATACGCAGTATTTT. Its protein product is CASSLGRDTQYF.

The CDR3 DNA is TGTGCCAGCAGTTCTCCAGGAAAGGCCACCTACGAGCAGTACTTC. Translation: CASSSPGKATYEQYF. This rearrangement joins TRBV6-5 to TRBJ2-5; no firm D call. The DNA end is a closer match to TRBJ2-7, so the J assignment may be wrong. Germline values: CDR1 MNHEY, CDR2 SVGAGI. This CDR3 is 15 amino acids long.

The chain has TRBV28 and TRBJ2-7; possible D gene TRBD2, 5 bases. Germline V gene data show CDR1 as MDHEN and CDR2 as SYDVKM. Trimming left V 1 base short and J 2 bases short, with 18 bases between. The CDR3 runs to 17 residues. The chain's CDR3 is CASSLSIREWAAYEQYF. CDR3 coding DNA: TGTGCCAGCAGTTTATCCATCCGGGAATGGGCAGCCTACGAGCAGTACTTC.

The V gene is TRBV9, the J gene TRBJ2-3, with a weak D call TRBD2 (6 bases). The CDR3 sequence is 15 residues long. V was trimmed by 0 bases and J by 2 bases, leaving 10 bases between them. CDR1 SGDLS and CDR2 YYNGEE come from the germline V gene. The CDR3 coding sequence is TGTGCCAGCAGCGTAGGCGCGGACTACACAGATACGCAGTATTTT. It is translated as CASSVGADYTDTQYF. Full variable domain (missing parts from reference TRBV9 and TRBJ2-3): DSGVTQTPKHLITATGQRVTLRCSPRSGDLSVYWYQQSLDQGLQFLIQYYNGEERAKGNILERFSAQQFPDLHSELNLSSLELGDSALYFCASSVGADYTDTQYFGPGTRLTVL.

The chain joins TRBV11-3 to TRBJ2-1, with TRBD2 identical over 7 bases. The CDR3 extends over 19 amino acids. J gave up 7 bases and V 2 bases, and 20 bases lay outside the gene matches. The V gene's germline CDR1 is SGHNT and CDR2 YENEEA. CDR3 amino acids: CASSLYFPLAGSGENEQFF. CDR3 coding DNA: TGTGCCAGCAGCTTATACTTCCCCTTAGCGGGCTCTGGAGAAAATGAGCAGTTCTTC.

The V call is TRBV18, the J call TRBJ2-2; maybe TRBD1 (5 bases). The CDR3 loop spans 17 amino acids. The V end lost 2 bases, the J end lost 4 bases, and 17 bases lay between the germline ends. Germline CDR1 is KGHSH and CDR2 is LQKENI. CDR3 loop: CASSPTLLQGSTGELFF. The CDR3 region has the DNA TGTGCCAGCTCACCAACGTTGCTTCAGGGTAGCACCGGGGAGCTGTTTTTT.

The chain employs TRBV18 and TRBJ2-7, with TRBD1 as a possible D gene (5 bases). V lost 2 bases and J lost 5, with 10 bases in between. The CDR3 spans 13 residues. Germline values: CDR1 KGHSH, CDR2 LQKENI. The CDR3 protein is CASSPRQGDEQYF. DNA for the CDR3: TGTGCCAGCTCACCAAGGCAGGGCGACGAGCAGTACTTC.